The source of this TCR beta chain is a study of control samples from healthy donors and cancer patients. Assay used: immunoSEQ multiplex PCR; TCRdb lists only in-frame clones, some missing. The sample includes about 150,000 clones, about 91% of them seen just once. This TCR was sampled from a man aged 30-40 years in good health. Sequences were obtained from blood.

The DNA for the CDR3 is TGTGCCATCAGTGCTAGGGGGACAAACACTGAAGCTTTCTTT. This codes for CAISARGTNTEAFF. The V gene is TRBV10-3, the J gene TRBJ1-1, with D perhaps matching TRBD1 (6 bases). The CDR3 totals 14 residues. Per the germline V gene, CDR1 is ENHRY and CDR2 is SYGVKD. V was pared by 4 bases and J by 2 bases, with 11 bases between.